This TCR beta chain was retrieved from a study of T cells in Graves' hyperthyroidism and ophthalmopathy. TCR beta CDR3 regions were amplified from RNA. With the HTBI primer set, the TCR CDR3 went through a first round of RT-PCR. MiXCR, run by TCRdb on the multiplex PCR reads, gives a single entry per CDR3 protein. The table includes 300,000 to 350,000 distinct CDR3 sequences, 15% to 20% detected once. This CDR3 spans 15 amino acids. V lost 0 bases to trimming and J lost 5 bases, with 13 bases between them. This receptor was identified in a woman aged 40-49 years with Graves' ophthalmopathy. The chain carries TRBV12-3 or TRBV12-4 and TRBJ2-5; tentative D call: TRBD2 (7 bases). Sequenced input: blood. The CDR3 loop reads CASSLAGGLVETQYF. For the CDR3, the DNA is TGTGCCAGCAGTTTAGCGGGGGGGCTGGTGGAGACCCAGTACTTC.